This passage covers 16 T cell receptor beta chains from one sample sequenced in a study of T cell responses to AZD1222 COVID-19 vaccine. Method: immunoSEQ multiplex PCR; TCRdb's copy keeps in-frame clones and lacks some. The sample lists around 270,000 clones; roughly 93% were seen once. The sequences come from peripheral blood, collected 28 days after the second AZD1222 dose. Receptor source: an adult who received the AZD1222 COVID-19 vaccine.

The CDR3 DNA reads TGTGCCAGCGCGAAGGGGGATACGCAGTATTTT. Translated: CASAKGDTQYF. The genes are TRBV12-3 or TRBV12-4 and TRBJ2-3; a possible D gene is TRBD1 (5 bases). This CDR3 region has 11 residues. The ends were cut back, 8 bases at V and 6 bases at J, with 9 bases in the middle.

The chain joins TRBV11-2 to TRBJ2-6, with D hard to call. Looked up from germline, CDR1 is SGHAT and CDR2 is FQNNGV. The CDR3 consists of 14 residues. The germline V and J ends were trimmed by 4 bases and 1 base, with 5 bases remaining between them. In DNA form, the CDR3 reads TGTGCCAGCAGCTACCAATCTGGGGCCAACGTCCTGACTTTC. Protein sequence: CASSYQSGANVLTF.

The chain employs TRBV6-5 and TRBJ2-7, with a weak D call TRBD1 (5 bases). Germline CDR1 MNHEY, CDR2 SVGAGI. Trimming took off 4 bases at V and 3 bases at J, with 16 bases between the two ends. CDR3 size: 15 residues. Here the CDR3 DNA reads TGTGCCAGCAGTTTCGGCCACAGGTCCTTCTACGAGCAGTACTTC. Translating gives CASSFGHRSFYEQYF.

In nucleotides, the CDR3 is TGCACCAGCAGCCAGGGGCGGGAGAATTACGAGCAGTACTTC. Translated, it gives CTSSQGRENYEQYF. This chain joins TRBV1 and TRBJ2-7; whether TRBD2, the table's D call, matches the DNA was not checked. TRBV1 is given as a pseudogene. This CDR3 comprises 14 residues.

The rearrangement links TRBV7-9 to TRBJ2-7; weak D call: TRBD1 (6 bases). V lost 6 bases and J lost 2, with 17 bases in between. Germline V CDR1 and CDR2: SEHNR, FQNEAQ (reference sequence). The CDR3 runs to 15 residues. CDR3 sequence: CASSSRRDNTYEQYF. As DNA, the CDR3 is TGTGCCAGCAGTTCCCGTCGGGACAACACCTACGAGCAGTACTTC.

The chain is built from TRBV6-5 and TRBJ1-6; tentative D call: TRBD1 (6 bases). With 5 bases removed from V and 8 bases from J, the gap between germline ends came to 16 bases. The CDR3 has 15 residues. Germline V lookup: CDR1 MNHEY, CDR2 SVGAGI. CDR3 loop: CASSPLGQTDSPLHF. CDR3 DNA sequence: TGTGCCAGCAGTCCCCTCGGACAGACCGATTCACCCCTCCACTTT.

This chain joins TRBV6-5 and TRBJ1-2; maybe TRBD1 (6 bases). This CDR3 comprises 16 residues. Germline CDR1 MNHEY, CDR2 SVGAGI. V was trimmed by 3 bases and J by 4 bases, leaving 18 bases between them. CDR3 region: CASSYPVGAGSYGYTF. CDR3 DNA: TGTGCCAGCAGTTATCCCGTGGGGGCGGGAAGCTATGGCTACACCTTC.

The V and J genes are TRBV27 and TRBJ1-4; 7 bases fit TRBD1. This CDR3 is built from 15 residues. CDR1 MNHEY and CDR2 SMNVEV come from the germline V gene (reference sequence). The V segment lost 4 bases and the J segment 4 bases; nucleotides outside the gene matches: 6. DNA for the CDR3: TGTGCCAGCAGTTACCGGGCAGGGGGTAATGAAAAACTGTTTTTT. Translation gives CASSYRAGGNEKLFF.

V is TRBV19 and J is TRBJ2-7; D perhaps matches TRBD1 (6 bases). Looked up from germline, CDR1 is LNHDA and CDR2 is SQIVND (reference sequence). V was clipped by 7 bases and J by 5 bases, with 18 bases between them. The CDR3 is 14 residues long. This chain's CDR3 is CASTQSGRGHEQYF. The CDR3 nucleotides are TGTGCCAGTACCCAGAGTGGCAGGGGCCACGAGCAGTACTTC.

A single count supports this clone. The chain employs TRBV3-1 (or the pseudogene TRBV3-2) and TRBJ2-7, with TRBD2 identical over 7 bases. V lost 0 bases and J lost 4; bases outside the gene matches: 9. The CDR3 loop spans 16 amino acids. Germline CDR1 and CDR2: LGHDT and YNNKEL (reference sequence). CDR3: CASSQDPSGARYEQYF. The DNA for the CDR3 is TGTGCCAGCAGCCAAGATCCTAGCGGAGCCCGATACGAGCAGTACTTC.

The chain has TRBV25-1 and TRBJ1-1; the D is unclear. The CDR3 is 15 amino acids. Germline V CDR1 and CDR2: MGHDK, SYGVNS. V lost 1 base and J lost 1, with 10 bases in between. The CDR3 spells CASSESGTANTEAFF. The CDR3 DNA follows: TGTGCCAGCAGTGAATCGGGTACCGCGAACACTGAAGCTTTCTTT. Supplemented by reference TRBV25-1 and TRBJ1-1, the full variable domain reads EADIYQTPRYLVIGTGKKITLECSQTMGHDKMYWYQQDPGMELHLIHYSYGVNSTEKGDLSSESTVSRIRTEHFPLTLESARPSHTSQYLCASSESGTANTEAFFGQGTRLTVV.

The V call is TRBV6-2 or TRBV6-3, the J call TRBJ2-7; TRBD1 matches 10 bases. This CDR3 contains 14 residues. V shed 5 bases, J shed 2 bases, and the junction held 3 bases outside the gene matches. Germline loops: CDR1 MNHEY, CDR2 SVGEGT. CDR3 in amino acids: CASSRDRGAYEQYF. The DNA for the CDR3 is TGTGCCAGCAGTCGGGACAGGGGTGCCTACGAGCAGTACTTC.

In this sample, this clone turned up once. V gene TRBV7-2 combines with J gene TRBJ1-1; the D is unclear. Trimming pared 5 bases from V and 0 bases from J, leaving 16 bases between. This CDR3 is 16 amino acids long. Germline loops: CDR1 SGHTA, CDR2 FQGNSA. In DNA form, the CDR3 reads TGTGCCAGCAGCCCGCGCCACCAAGGTCTGAACACTGAAGCTTTCTTT. Translation: CASSPRHQGLNTEAFF.

The J gene is TRBJ1-1, the V gene TRBV29-1; the D is unclear. The length of the CDR3 is 13 residues. Trimming left V 3 bases short and J 2 bases short, with 10 bases between. Germline CDR1 reads SQVTM; CDR2 reads ANQGSEA. The CDR3 region is CSVEVSVNTEAFF. CDR3 DNA sequence: TGCAGCGTTGAGGTCTCGGTTAACACTGAAGCTTTCTTT.

This clone has a single count. CDR3 protein: CASSMRADTEAFF. The CDR3 region has the DNA TGTGCCAGTAGTATGCGGGCAGACACTGAAGCTTTCTTT. V is TRBV19 and J is TRBJ1-1; D unresolved. Germline values: CDR1 LNHDA, CDR2 SQIVND (reference sequence). Trimming removed 3 bases at V and 3 bases at J, with 8 bases between. The CDR3 is 13 amino acids.

The chain uses TRBV5-4 and TRBJ2-3; 9 bases map to TRBD1. The germline CDR1 and CDR2 sequences are SGHNT and YYREEE (reference sequence). The CDR3 consists of 15 residues. Trimming took 6 bases from V and 2 from J; bases not matched to a gene: 7. CDR3 amino acids: CASKPGQGNTDTQYF. In DNA form, the CDR3 reads TGTGCCAGCAAACCGGGACAGGGCAACACAGATACGCAGTATTTT.